This entry concerns a single T cell receptor (beta chain). The method was immunoSEQ multiplex PCR; TCRdb's version includes in-frame clones alone and lacks a portion of them. Of around 12,000 clones in the sample, around four fifths were seen once. Losses at the gene ends were 4 bases for V and 1 base for J; bases not matched to a gene: 6. The CDR3 contains 16 residues. The germline CDR1 and CDR2 sequences are SGHRS and YFSETQ. The sample belongs to a study of blood T cell repertoires in COVID-19. This clonotype originated in a human donor in a cohort sampled during active COVID-19. Sequences were obtained from peripheral blood. V usage is TRBV5-1 and J usage is TRBJ1-1; 11 nucleotides agree with TRBD1. The CDR3 DNA reads as TGCGCCAGCAGCACCGGACAGGGGGCACCGAACACTGAAGCTTTCTTT. Its translation: CASSTGQGAPNTEAFF.